These 4 T cell receptor beta chains came from one sample sequenced in a study of blood T cell repertoires in COVID-19. TCRdb keeps only in-frame clones here, not all; method: immunoSEQ multiplex PCR. The data hold approximately 89,000 clones, with approximately 86% observed a single time. Sequencing was performed on peripheral blood. These receptors originate from a woman in her sixties or seventies with active or convalescent COVID-19.

The chain couples TRBV4-1 to TRBJ2-7, with D tentatively TRBD2 (6 bases). Germline V lookup: CDR1 MGHRA, CDR2 YSYEKL. The CDR3 loop spans 15 amino acids. V was cut by 8 bases and J by 0 bases, with 17 bases left in between. CDR3 in DNA: TGCGCCAGCGGTAATAGCGGAAACCCCTCCTACGAGCAGTACTTC. Protein: CASGNSGNPSYEQYF.

The chain links TRBV15 to TRBJ2-1, with a tentative D call TRBD1 (5 bases). V shed 0 bases and J shed 2 bases, with 8 bases lying between them. Germline lookup yields CDR1 LNHNV and CDR2 YYDKDF (reference sequence). This CDR3 comprises 15 residues. The CDR3 loop is CATSREDKTYNEQFF. DNA of the CDR3: TGTGCCACCAGCAGAGAGGACAAAACCTACAATGAGCAGTTCTTC.

J is TRBJ2-4 and V is TRBV5-4; 9 bases fit TRBD1. This CDR3 has 16 amino acids. J was trimmed by 9 bases and V by 0 bases; bases with no gene match: 10. Germline CDR1 is SGHNT and CDR2 is YYREEE (reference sequence). The CDR3 bases are TGTGCCAGCAGCTTGGGCGACAGGGGGTGGCAAAGCATTCAGTACTTC. Its protein is CASSLGDRGWQSIQYF.

V is TRBV6-5 and J is TRBJ1-1, with 7 bases lining up with TRBD1. This CDR3 comprises 14 residues. Trimming took 6 bases from V and 2 from J; bases not matched to a gene: 6. Germline values: CDR1 MNHEY, CDR2 SVGAGI. As DNA, the CDR3 is TGTGCCAGCAGACCGGGACAGCTAAACACTGAAGCTTTCTTT. Translation: CASRPGQLNTEAFF.